These 17 T cell receptor beta chains came from one sample sequenced in a study of cytomegalovirus exposure and HLA in healthy donors. Clones were read by immunoSEQ multiplex PCR, and TCRdb kept only the in-frame ones, dropping some. Of about 120,000 clones listed, more than 70% are singletons. The specimen was PBMCs. The receptors were sampled from a woman in her 30s in good health and CMV-seronegative.

In its sample, this clone was seen a few times. The gene calls are TRBV19 and TRBJ1-1, with a weak D call TRBD1 (5 bases). Germline assignment: CDR1 LNHDA and CDR2 SQIVND (reference sequence). With 1 base removed from V and 4 bases from J, the gap between germline ends came to 13 bases. The CDR3 loop spans 15 amino acids. CDR3 DNA: TGTGCCAGTAGTATAGGCGGCAGGGAGGGCACTGAAGCTTTCTTT. Its translation: CASSIGGREGTEAFF.

The count of this clone is one. J is TRBJ2-7 and V is TRBV6-5, with D uncertain. Germline loops: CDR1 MNHEY, CDR2 SVGAGI. The V end was cut by 4 bases, the J end by 7 bases, with 11 bases between. The length of the CDR3 is 12 residues. The CDR3 here is CASSSSKLEQYF. The CDR3 bases are TGTGCCAGCAGTTCCTCGAAGCTGGAGCAGTACTTC.

The V call is TRBV13, the J call TRBJ2-2, with D possibly matching TRBD2 (6 bases). From germline, CDR1 is PRHDT and CDR2 FYEKMQ (reference sequence). Trimming pared 5 bases from V and 6 bases from J, leaving 19 bases between. The CDR3 consists of 16 residues. CDR3 DNA: TGTGCCAGCAGCCCCCCCGGGGGTAGCTTTTCCGGGGAGCTGTTTTTT. It is translated as CASSPPGGSFSGELFF.

This clone came up once. This chain joins TRBV7-6 and TRBJ2-5; 7 bases match TRBD1. Germline loops: CDR1 SGHVS, CDR2 FNYEAQ. V shed 1 base and J 5 bases; nucleotides not matched to a gene: 1. The CDR3 spans 13 residues. The CDR3 protein is CASSLVGGETQYF. The CDR3 nucleotides read TGTGCCAGCAGCTTAGTAGGGGGCGAGACCCAGTACTTC.

The V call is TRBV11-2, the J call TRBJ2-1; 13 bases are a match to TRBD2. Germline-derived CDR1 and CDR2 are SGHAT and FQNNGV. Germline trimming cut 5 bases from V and 8 bases from J; bases unmatched to any gene: 9. This CDR3 region has 16 residues. The CDR3 protein is CASSRITSGGAYEQFF. The CDR3 DNA follows: TGTGCCAGCAGCCGCATCACTAGCGGGGGGGCCTATGAGCAGTTCTTC.

The chain combines TRBV2 with TRBJ1-1; a weak D match, TRBD1 (5 bases). The germline gives CDR1 SNHLY, CDR2 FYNNEI. The ends were cut back, 6 bases at V and 7 bases at J, with 15 bases in the middle. CDR3 size: 13 residues. The CDR3 region has the DNA TGTGCCAGCAGCCCCTCCGCCAGGGATGAAGCTTTCTTT. Translated: CASSPSARDEAFF.

This chain links TRBV6-6 with TRBJ1-2; TRBD1 might be the D (5 bases). V gave up 6 bases and J gave up 8 bases, with 19 bases separating them. Germline assignment: CDR1 MNHNY and CDR2 SVGAGI (reference sequence). The CDR3 runs 14 residues. The CDR3 DNA follows: TGTGCCAGCAGCCCCACAGGTACCGACGGGGGCTACACCTTC. This sequence encodes CASSPTGTDGGYTF.

The rearrangement joins TRBV6-9 to TRBJ2-6, with 7 bases matching TRBD1. The CDR3 is 18 amino acids. Germline CDR1 and CDR2: MNHGY and SVAAGI. V dropped 2 bases and J dropped 1; count of bases not matched to a gene: 8. DNA for the CDR3: TGTGCCAGCAGTTATCGCGACAGGGTGGGGTCTGGGGCCAACGTCCTGACTTTC. It specifies CASSYRDRVGSGANVLTF.

This chain links TRBV19 with TRBJ2-1; TRBD2 agrees at 9 bases. The germline CDR1 and CDR2 sequences are LNHDA and SQIVND (reference sequence). The CDR3 sequence is 15 residues long. After removal of 9 bases from V and 0 bases from J, the junction contained 6 bases not matched to a gene. The CDR3 sequence: CASNSGGSSYNEQFF. In nucleotides, the CDR3 is TGTGCCAGCAATAGCGGGGGAAGCTCCTACAATGAGCAGTTCTTC.

This rearrangement joins TRBV7-9 to TRBJ2-5; D perhaps matches TRBD1 (6 bases). Deletions cut 1 base from V and 3 bases from J, with 9 bases between. This CDR3 region has 14 residues. The germline CDR1 and CDR2 sequences are SEHNR and FQNEAQ (reference sequence). The CDR3 loop is CASSLDAGEETQYF. The CDR3 nucleotides are TGTGCCAGCAGCTTAGACGCAGGGGAAGAGACCCAGTACTTC.

The chain employs TRBV19 and TRBJ1-6; 9 nucleotides match TRBD1. With V trimmed by 6 bases and J by 5 bases, 5 bases remained unmatched. The germline V gene encodes CDR1 LNHDA and CDR2 SQIVND (reference sequence). CDR3 length: 15 amino acids. CDR3 in DNA: TGTGCCAGTAGCTACAGGGGGCAGGATAATTCACCCCTCCACTTT. Translated: CASSYRGQDNSPLHF.

The CDR3 spells CASSTGTRSNEQFF. CDR3 DNA: TGTGCCAGCAGCACCGGGACAAGGAGCAATGAGCAGTTCTTC. The rearrangement links TRBV7-3 to TRBJ2-1, with D perhaps TRBD1 (6 bases). V lost 5 bases, J lost 6 bases, and 14 bases lay in between. This CDR3 is 14 amino acids long. Germline CDR1 is SGHTA and CDR2 is FQGTGA.

The chain joins TRBV10-3 to TRBJ2-2; a weak D match, TRBD1 (6 bases). CDR1 and CDR2 (germline): ENHRY, SYGVKD. The V and J ends lost 6 bases and 1 base respectively, with 9 bases between them. CDR3 size: 14 residues. The CDR3 DNA reads TGTGCCATCAGGGAGACAGGGAACACCGGGGAGCTGTTTTTT. Translation: CAIRETGNTGELFF.

V gene TRBV30 combines with J gene TRBJ1-5; D is possibly TRBD1 (6 bases). The CDR3 runs to 13 residues. The germline V gene encodes CDR1 GTSNPN and CDR2 SVGIG (reference sequence). Trimming cost V 0 bases and J 6 bases, with 9 bases left between them. The CDR3 coding sequence is TGTGCCTGGAGTGTACAGGGCGCTCAGCCCCAGCATTTT. Residues: CAWSVQGAQPQHF.

The genes are TRBV27 and TRBJ1-2, with a possible D match to TRBD1 (6 bases). Germline V gene lookup returns CDR1 MNHEY and CDR2 SMNVEV (reference sequence). The CDR3 runs to 15 residues. Trimming left V 6 bases short and J 6 bases short, with 20 bases between. For the CDR3, the DNA is TGTGCCAGCAGCCCCCCCGGGGGGGGCAGCGATGGCTACACCTTC. It yields the protein CASSPPGGGSDGYTF.

This chain uses TRBV19 with TRBJ1-1, with a weak D call TRBD1 (5 bases). Germline CDR1 and CDR2: LNHDA and SQIVND (reference sequence). The CDR3 length is 14 residues. V lost 3 bases and J 3 bases, leaving 11 bases between the germline ends. The CDR3 sequence is CASSIRGGDTEAFF. In DNA, the CDR3 is TGTGCCAGTAGTATTAGGGGTGGGGACACTGAAGCTTTCTTT.

The rearrangement uses TRBV11-2 and TRBJ2-5; 12 bases match TRBD2. CDR1 SGHAT and CDR2 FQNNGV come from the germline V gene. The J segment lost 5 bases and the V segment lost 4 bases, leaving 8 bases of the junction unmatched. This CDR3 is 16 amino acids long. The CDR3 DNA follows: TGTGCCAGCAGCTCCCGCCTAGCGGGGGGGAGTGAGACCCAGTACTTC. Translating gives CASSSRLAGGSETQYF.